Below, one T cell receptor beta chain is given with its context. The source of the sample is a study of T cells after yellow fever vaccination. V shed 3 bases and J shed 5 bases, with 4 bases lying between them. The CDR3 is 11 amino acids. MiXCR, applied by TCRdb to the 5' RACE reads, yields one record per CDR3 protein. In the table there are about 370,000 distinct CDR3 sequences, more than 9% of which are singletons. Material: PBMCs, obtained on the day of the first yellow fever vaccination. This rearrangement joins TRBV12-3 or TRBV12-4 to TRBJ1-1; no clear D gene. This clonotype originated in a man younger than 35 who received the YFV17D yellow fever vaccine. In DNA, the CDR3 is TGTGCCAGCAGTTTCGTTACTGAAGCTTTCTTT. Protein product: CASSFVTEAFF.